This T cell receptor (beta chain) originates from a study of cytomegalovirus exposure and HLA in healthy donors. Vbeta (60) and Jbeta (13) primers were used in the PCR. Data came from immunoSEQ multiplex PCR; TCRdb stores just in-frame clones and leaves some out. The table shows some 240,000 clones, with nearly 95% occurring only once. The receptor comes from a girl aged 2-9 years in good health and CMV-seronegative. Sequenced material: PBMCs.

The CDR3 coding sequence is TGTGCCAGCAGCTTGGGACAACCACTCTCTGGAAACACCATATATTTT. As protein: CASSLGQPLSGNTIYF. The chain couples TRBV7-2 to TRBJ1-3; D might be TRBD1 (6 bases). The CDR3 is 16 amino acids. Germline V CDR1 and CDR2: SGHTA, FQGNSA. Trimming cost V 3 bases and J 0 bases, with 12 bases left between them.